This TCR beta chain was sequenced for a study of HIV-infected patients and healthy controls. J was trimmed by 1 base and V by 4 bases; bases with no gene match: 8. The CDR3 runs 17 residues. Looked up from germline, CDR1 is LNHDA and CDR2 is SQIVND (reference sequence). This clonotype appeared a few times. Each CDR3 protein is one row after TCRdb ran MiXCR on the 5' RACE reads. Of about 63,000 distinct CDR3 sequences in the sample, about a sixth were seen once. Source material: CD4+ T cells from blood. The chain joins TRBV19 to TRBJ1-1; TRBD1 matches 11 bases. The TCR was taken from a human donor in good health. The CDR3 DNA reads TGTGCCAGTAGTAGGCGGACAGGGGGCCTCACGAACACTGAAGCTTTCTTT. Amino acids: CASSRRTGGLTNTEAFF.